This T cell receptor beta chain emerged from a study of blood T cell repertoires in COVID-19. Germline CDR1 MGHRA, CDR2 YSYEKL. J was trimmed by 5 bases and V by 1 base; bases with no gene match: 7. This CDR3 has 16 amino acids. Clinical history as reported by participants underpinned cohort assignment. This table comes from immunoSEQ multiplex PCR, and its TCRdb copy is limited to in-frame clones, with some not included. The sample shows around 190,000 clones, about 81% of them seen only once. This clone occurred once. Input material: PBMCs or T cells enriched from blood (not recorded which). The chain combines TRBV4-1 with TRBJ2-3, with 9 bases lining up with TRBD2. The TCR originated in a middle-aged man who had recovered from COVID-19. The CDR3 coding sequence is TGCGCCAGCAGCCAAGGCGCGGGAGGGCCTAGAGATACGCAGTATTTT. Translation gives CASSQGAGGPRDTQYF.